Sequencing of this T cell receptor (beta chain) was carried out in a study of blood T cell repertoires in COVID-19. As for the study in general: Sample material is recorded as cDNA or gDNA derived from T cells, B-cell-depleted T cells, or PBMCs.

Method: immunoSEQ multiplex PCR; TCRdb's copy keeps in-frame clones and lacks some. This table has about 290,000 clones, over 80% appearing once. The CDR3 spans 15 residues. Trimming shortened V by 5 bases and J by 7 bases, and 15 bases separated the two germline ends. Germline V lookup: CDR1 SGHAT, CDR2 FQDESV (reference sequence). The rearrangement links TRBV11-1 to TRBJ1-6; D perhaps matches TRBD1 (6 bases). The sample taken for sequencing was peripheral blood. This clonotype was sampled from a woman aged 45-59 years with active or convalescent COVID-19. The CDR3: CASSQESGGNSPLHF. The CDR3, as DNA: TGTGCCAGCAGCCAAGAGTCGGGGGGCAATTCACCCCTCCACTTT.